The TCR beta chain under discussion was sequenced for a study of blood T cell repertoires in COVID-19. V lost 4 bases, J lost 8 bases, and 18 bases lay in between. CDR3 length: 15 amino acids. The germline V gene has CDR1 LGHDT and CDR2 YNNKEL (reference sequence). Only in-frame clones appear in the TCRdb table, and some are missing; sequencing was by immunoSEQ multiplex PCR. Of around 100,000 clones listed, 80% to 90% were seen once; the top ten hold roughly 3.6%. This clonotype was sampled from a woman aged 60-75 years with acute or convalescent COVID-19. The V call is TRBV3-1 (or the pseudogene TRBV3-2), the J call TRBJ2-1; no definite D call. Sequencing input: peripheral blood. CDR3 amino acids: CASSPFRRSNDEQFF. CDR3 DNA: TGTGCCAGCAGCCCCTTTCGAAGGAGTAACGATGAGCAGTTCTTC.